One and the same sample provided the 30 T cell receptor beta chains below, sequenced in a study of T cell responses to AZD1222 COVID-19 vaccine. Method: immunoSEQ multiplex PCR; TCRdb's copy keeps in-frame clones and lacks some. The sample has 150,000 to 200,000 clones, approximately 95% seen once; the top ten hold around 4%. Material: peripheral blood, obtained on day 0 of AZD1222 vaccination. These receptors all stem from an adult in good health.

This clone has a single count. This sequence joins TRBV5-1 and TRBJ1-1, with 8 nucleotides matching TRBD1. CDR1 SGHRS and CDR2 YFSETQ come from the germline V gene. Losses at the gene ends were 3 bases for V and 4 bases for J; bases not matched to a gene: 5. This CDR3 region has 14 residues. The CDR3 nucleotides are TGCGCCAGCAGCTCGGACAGGGAGTTCACTGAAGCTTTCTTT. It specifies CASSSDREFTEAFF. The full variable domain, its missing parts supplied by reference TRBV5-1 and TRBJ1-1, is KAGVTQTPRYLIKTRGQQVTLSCSPISGHRSVSWYQQTPGQGLQFLFEYFSETQRNKGNFPGRFSGRQFSNSRSEMNVSTLELGDSALYLCASSSDREFTEAFFGQGTRLTVV.

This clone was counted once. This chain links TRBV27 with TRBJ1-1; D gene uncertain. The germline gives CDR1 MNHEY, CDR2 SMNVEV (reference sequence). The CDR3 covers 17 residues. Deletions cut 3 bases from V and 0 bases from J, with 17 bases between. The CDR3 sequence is CASSFPRVVGMNTEAFF. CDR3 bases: TGTGCCAGCAGTTTCCCCCGGGTGGTCGGCATGAACACTGAAGCTTTCTTT.

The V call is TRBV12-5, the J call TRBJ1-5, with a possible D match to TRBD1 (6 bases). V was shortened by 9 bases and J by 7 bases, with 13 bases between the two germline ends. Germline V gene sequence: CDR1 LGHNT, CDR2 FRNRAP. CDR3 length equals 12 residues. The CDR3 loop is CASKEDRQPQHF. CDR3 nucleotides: TGTGCTAGCAAAGAGGACAGACAGCCCCAGCATTTT.

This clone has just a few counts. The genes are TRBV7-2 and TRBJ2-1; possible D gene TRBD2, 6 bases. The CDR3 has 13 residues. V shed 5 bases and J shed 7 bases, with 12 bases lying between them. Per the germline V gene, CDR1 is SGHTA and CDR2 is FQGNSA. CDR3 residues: CASSLSGTNEQFF. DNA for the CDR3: TGTGCCAGCAGCCTTAGCGGTACGAATGAGCAGTTCTTC.

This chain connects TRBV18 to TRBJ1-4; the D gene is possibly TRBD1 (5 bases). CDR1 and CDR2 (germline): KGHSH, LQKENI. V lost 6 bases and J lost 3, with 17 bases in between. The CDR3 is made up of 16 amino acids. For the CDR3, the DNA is TGTGCCAGCTCCTTCTCCGGGACGGTAGCTAATGAAAAACTGTTTTTT. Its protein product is CASSFSGTVANEKLFF.

The CDR3 DNA reads as TGCGCCAGCAGCTACCCTAAGGGGTCTTCGGGCACAGATACGCAGTATTTT. Encoded protein: CASSYPKGSSGTDTQYF. The chain is built from TRBV5-1 and TRBJ2-3; D is perhaps TRBD1 (5 bases). CDR3 length: 17 residues. In germline, CDR1 is SGHRS, CDR2 YFSETQ. Trimming took 3 bases from V and 1 from J, leaving 18 bases between them.

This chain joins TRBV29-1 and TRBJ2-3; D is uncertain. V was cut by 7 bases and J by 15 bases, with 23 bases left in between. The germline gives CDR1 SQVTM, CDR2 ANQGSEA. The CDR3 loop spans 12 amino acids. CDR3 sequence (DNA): TGCAGCGCCTCCCCTTCAGGCCAAAGGGAATATTTT. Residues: CSASPSGQREYF.

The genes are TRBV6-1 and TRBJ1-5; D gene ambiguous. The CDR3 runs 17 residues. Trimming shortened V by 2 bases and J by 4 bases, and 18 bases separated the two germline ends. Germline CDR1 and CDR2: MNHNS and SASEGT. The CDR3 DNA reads TGTGCCAGCAGTGAATTCCCACCCACTAAGATTAATCAGCCCCAGCATTTT. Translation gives CASSEFPPTKINQPQHF.

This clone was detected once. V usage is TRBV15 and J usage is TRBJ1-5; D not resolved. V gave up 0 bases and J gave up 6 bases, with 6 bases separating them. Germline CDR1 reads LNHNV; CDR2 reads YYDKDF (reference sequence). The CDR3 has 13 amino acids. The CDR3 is CATSRDEAQPQHF. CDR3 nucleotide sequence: TGTGCCACCAGCAGAGATGAGGCTCAGCCCCAGCATTTT.

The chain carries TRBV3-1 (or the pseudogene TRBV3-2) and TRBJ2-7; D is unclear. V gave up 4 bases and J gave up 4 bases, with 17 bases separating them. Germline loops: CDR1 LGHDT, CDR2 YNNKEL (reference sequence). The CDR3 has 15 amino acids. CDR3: CASSPFETPQYEQYF. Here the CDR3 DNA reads TGTGCCAGCAGCCCTTTCGAGACCCCTCAGTACGAGCAGTACTTC.

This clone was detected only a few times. CDR3 nucleotides: TGCGCCAGCAGCTCAGGTCCAACTAATGAAAAACTGTTTTTT. Protein sequence: CASSSGPTNEKLFF. J is TRBJ1-4 and V is TRBV5-1, with D uncertain. The germline V gene has CDR1 SGHRS and CDR2 YFSETQ. The V end was cut by 3 bases, the J end by 0 bases, with 6 bases between. The CDR3 consists of 14 residues.

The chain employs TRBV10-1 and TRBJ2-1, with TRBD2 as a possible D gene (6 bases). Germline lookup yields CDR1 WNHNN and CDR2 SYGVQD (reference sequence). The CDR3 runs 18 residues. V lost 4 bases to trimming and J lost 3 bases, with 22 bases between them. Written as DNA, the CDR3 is TGCGCCAGCAGTGGGGGGACTTCCCGTAACTACAACTACAATGAGCAGTTCTTC. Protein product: CASSGGTSRNYNYNEQFF.

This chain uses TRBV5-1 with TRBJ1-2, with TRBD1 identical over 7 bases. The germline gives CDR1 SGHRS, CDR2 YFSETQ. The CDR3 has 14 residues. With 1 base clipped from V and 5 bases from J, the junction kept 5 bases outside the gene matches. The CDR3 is CASSLTGQSYGYTF. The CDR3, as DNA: TGCGCCAGCAGCTTGACGGGACAGAGTTATGGCTACACCTTC.

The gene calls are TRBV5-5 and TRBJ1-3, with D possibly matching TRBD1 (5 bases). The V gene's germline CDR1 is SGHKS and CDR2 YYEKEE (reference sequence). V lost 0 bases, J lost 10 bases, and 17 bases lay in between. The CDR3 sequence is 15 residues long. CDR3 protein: CASSLEGRGRGTIYF. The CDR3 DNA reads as TGTGCCAGCAGCTTGGAAGGGAGGGGACGAGGAACCATATATTTT. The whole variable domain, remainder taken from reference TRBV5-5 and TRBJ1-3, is DAGVTQSPTHLIKTRGQQVTLRCSPISGHKSVSWYQQVLGQGPQFIFQYYEKEERGRGNFPDRFSARQFPNYSSELNVNALLLGDSALYLCASSLEGRGRGTIYFGEGSWLTVV.

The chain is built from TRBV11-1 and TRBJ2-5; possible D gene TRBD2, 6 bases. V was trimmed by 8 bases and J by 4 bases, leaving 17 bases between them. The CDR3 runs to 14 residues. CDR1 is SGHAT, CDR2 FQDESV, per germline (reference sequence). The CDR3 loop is CASGTGTLGETQYF. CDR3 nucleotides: TGTGCCAGCGGGACGGGGACTCTGGGAGAGACCCAGTACTTC.

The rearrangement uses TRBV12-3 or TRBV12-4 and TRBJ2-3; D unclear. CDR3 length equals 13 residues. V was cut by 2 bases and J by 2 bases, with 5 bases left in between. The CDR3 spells CASSLIVTDTQYF. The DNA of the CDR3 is TGTGCCAGCAGTTTAATAGTCACAGATACGCAGTATTTT.

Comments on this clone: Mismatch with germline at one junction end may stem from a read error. The CDR3 sequence: CASSSGVSKAF. The CDR3 nucleotides read TGTGCCAGCAGCTCGGGCGTTAGCAAGGCCTTC. The chain uses TRBV5-6 and TRBJ1-2, with unresolved D. In germline, CDR1 is SGHDT, CDR2 YYEEEE. The length of the CDR3 is 11 residues.

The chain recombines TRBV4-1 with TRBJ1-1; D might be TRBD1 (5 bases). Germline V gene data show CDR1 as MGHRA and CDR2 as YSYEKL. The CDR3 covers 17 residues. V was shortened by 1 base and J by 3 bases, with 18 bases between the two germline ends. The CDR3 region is CASSQAPLFGGYTEAFF. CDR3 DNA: TGCGCCAGCAGCCAAGCCCCCCTTTTTGGGGGATACACTGAAGCTTTCTTT.

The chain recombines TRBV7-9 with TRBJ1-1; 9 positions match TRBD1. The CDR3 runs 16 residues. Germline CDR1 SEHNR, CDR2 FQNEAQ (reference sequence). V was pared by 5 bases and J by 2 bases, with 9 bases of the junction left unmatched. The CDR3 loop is CASSVGQGRRNTEAFF. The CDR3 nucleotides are TGTGCCAGCAGCGTGGGACAGGGAAGGCGAAACACTGAAGCTTTCTTT.

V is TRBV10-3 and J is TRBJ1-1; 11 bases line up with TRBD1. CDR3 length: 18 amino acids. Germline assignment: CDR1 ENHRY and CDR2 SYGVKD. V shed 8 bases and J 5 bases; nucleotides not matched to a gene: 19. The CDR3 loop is CAISMRASSGTGGTEAFF. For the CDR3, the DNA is TGTGCCATCTCGATGCGGGCTAGTTCCGGGACAGGGGGTACTGAAGCTTTCTTT.

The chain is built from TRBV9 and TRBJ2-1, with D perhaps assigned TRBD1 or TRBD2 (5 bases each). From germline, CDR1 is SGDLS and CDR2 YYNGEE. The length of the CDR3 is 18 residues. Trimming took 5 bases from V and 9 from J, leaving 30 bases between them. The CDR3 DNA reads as TGTGCCAGCAGACCTCGACTTTTGGGGTCCGATCGGGGCGGTGAGCAGTTCTTC. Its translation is CASRPRLLGSDRGGEQFF.

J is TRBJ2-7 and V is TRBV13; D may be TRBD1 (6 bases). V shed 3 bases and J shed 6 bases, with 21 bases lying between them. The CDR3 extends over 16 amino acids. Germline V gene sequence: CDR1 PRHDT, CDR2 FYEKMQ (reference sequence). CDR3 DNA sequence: TGTGCCAGCAGCTTGCTAACAGGGATGGGCTTGGTCGAGCAGTACTTC. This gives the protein CASSLLTGMGLVEQYF. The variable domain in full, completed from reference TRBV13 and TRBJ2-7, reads AAGVIQSPRHLIKEKRETATLKCYPIPRHDTVYWYQQGPGQDPQFLISFYEKMQSDKGSIPDRFSAQQFSDYHSELNMSSLELGDSALYFCASSLLTGMGLVEQYFGPGTRLTVT.

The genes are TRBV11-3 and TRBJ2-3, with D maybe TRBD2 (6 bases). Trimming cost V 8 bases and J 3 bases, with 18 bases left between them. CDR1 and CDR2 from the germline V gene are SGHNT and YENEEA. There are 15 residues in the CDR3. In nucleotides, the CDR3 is TGTGCCAGCGCCAGAGGAGGGCGGAGAACAGATACGCAGTATTTT. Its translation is CASARGGRRTDTQYF.

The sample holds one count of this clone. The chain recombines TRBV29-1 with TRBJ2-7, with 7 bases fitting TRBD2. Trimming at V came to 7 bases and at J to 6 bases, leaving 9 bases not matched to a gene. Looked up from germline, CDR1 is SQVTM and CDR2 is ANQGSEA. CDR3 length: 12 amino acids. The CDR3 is CSAQLGRGEQYF. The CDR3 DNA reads TGCAGCGCCCAACTAGGGAGGGGCGAGCAGTACTTC.

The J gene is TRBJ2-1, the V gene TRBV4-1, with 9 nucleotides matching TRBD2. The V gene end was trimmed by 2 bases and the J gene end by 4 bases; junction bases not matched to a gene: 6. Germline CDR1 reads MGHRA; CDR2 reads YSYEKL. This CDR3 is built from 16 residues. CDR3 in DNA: TGCGCCAGCAGCCAAAGAAGCGGGGGGCCTTACAATGAGCAGTTCTTC. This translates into CASSQRSGGPYNEQFF.

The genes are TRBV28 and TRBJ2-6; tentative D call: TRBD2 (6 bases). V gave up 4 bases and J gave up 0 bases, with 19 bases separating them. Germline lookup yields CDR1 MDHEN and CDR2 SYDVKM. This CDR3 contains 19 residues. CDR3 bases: TGTGCCAGCAGTTCCCTACGGGTAGCGGCCAACTCTGGGGCCAACGTCCTGACTTTC. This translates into CASSSLRVAANSGANVLTF.

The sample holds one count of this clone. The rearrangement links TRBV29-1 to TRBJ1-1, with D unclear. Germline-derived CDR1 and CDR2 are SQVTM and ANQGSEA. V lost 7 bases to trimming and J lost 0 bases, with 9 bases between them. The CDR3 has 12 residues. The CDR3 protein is CSARPMNTEAFF. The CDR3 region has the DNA TGCAGCGCAAGACCGATGAACACTGAAGCTTTCTTT.

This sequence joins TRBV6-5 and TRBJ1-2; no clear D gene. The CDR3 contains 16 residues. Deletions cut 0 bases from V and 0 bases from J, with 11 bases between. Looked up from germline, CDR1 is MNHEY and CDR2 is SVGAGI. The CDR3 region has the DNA TGTGCCAGCAGTTACTCGAACGCCCGGACTAACTATGGCTACACCTTC. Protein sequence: CASSYSNARTNYGYTF.

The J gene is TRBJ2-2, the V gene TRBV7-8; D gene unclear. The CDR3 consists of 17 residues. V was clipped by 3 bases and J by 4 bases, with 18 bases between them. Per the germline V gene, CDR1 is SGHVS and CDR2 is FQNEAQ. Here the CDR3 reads CASSFIADQIVTGELFF. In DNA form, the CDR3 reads TGTGCCAGCAGCTTTATAGCCGACCAGATTGTCACCGGGGAGCTGTTTTTT. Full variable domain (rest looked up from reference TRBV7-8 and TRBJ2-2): GAGVSQSPRYKVAKRGQDVALRCDPISGHVSLFWYQQALGQGPEFLTYFQNEAQLDKSGLPSDRFFAERPEGSVSTLKIQRTQQEDSAVYLCASSFIADQIVTGELFFGEGSRLTVL.

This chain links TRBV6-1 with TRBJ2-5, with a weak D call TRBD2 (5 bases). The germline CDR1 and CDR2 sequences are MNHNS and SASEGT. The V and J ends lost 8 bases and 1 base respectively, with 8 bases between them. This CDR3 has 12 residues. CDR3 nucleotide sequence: TGTGCCAGCCGGACTCCCCAAGAGACCCAGTACTTC. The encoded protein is CASRTPQETQYF.